These T cell receptor beta chains were read from a single sample in a study of beta chain features in type 1 diabetes. Sequencing was performed with immunoSEQ multiplex PCR; in TCRdb, only in-frame clones are kept and a portion is missing. The sample has about 270,000 clones, around an eighth seen once; the top ten hold more than 0.015%. Sequencing was performed on naive CD4+ T cells from blood. The receptors were sampled from a man aged 25 to 40 with type 1 diabetes. The CDR3 runs from the conserved cysteine through the conserved F or W. A D gene is named only where the DNA matches it firmly. Clone size is given for some rows only: seen once, a few or many times, or a class if the clone is expanded.

V gene	J gene	D gene	clone size	CDR3 protein	CDR3 DNA
TRBV28	TRBJ2-7	TRBD1	-	CASSGQGTYEQYF	TGTGCCAGCAGTGGACAGGGAACCTACGAGCAGTACTTC
TRBV7-3	TRBJ1-2	TRBD1	-	CASSLTGTGTWIGYTF	TGTGCCAGCAGCTTAACCGGGACAGGGACCTGGATCGGCTACACCTTC
TRBV2	TRBJ2-5	TRBD1	-	CATDKGQGGTQYF	TGTGCCACCGATAAGGGACAGGGGGGGACCCAGTACTTC
TRBV7-9	TRBJ2-6	-	-	CASSQLQVGGSGANVLTF	TGTGCCAGCAGCCAGCTCCAGGTCGGGGGCTCTGGGGCCAACGTCCTGACTTTC
TRBV4-2	TRBJ2-7	TRBD2	few	CASSQGLAGGKGYEQYF	TGTGCCAGCAGCCAGGGACTAGCGGGAGGGAAAGGTTACGAGCAGTACTTC
TRBV9	TRBJ2-1	TRBD2	-	CASSVGLAGQNEQFF	TGTGCCAGCAGCGTAGGCCTAGCGGGACAGAATGAGCAGTTCTTC
TRBV28	TRBJ2-1	-	-	CASSPTYNEQFF	TGTGCCAGCAGTCCAACCTACAATGAGCAGTTCTTC
TRBV2	TRBJ2-7	-	few	CASRSERGTYEQYF	TGTGCCAGCAGATCAGAACGAGGGACCTACGAGCAGTACTTC
TRBV7-2	TRBJ1-1	-	-	CASSLAESRAEAFF	TGTGCCAGCAGCTTAGCGGAGTCGCGGGCTGAAGCTTTCTTT
TRBV10-3	TRBJ2-2	-	-	CATRPRGGELFF	TGTGCCACGAGGCCGCGGGGCGGGGAGCTGTTTTTT
TRBV4-3	TRBJ2-5	-	few	CASSQGPTQYF	TGCGCCAGCTCACAGGGACCGACCCAGTACTTC
TRBV10-3	TRBJ2-1	-	-	CAIRTPGTPYNEQFF	TGTGCCATCAGGACTCCCGGGACACCCTACAATGAGCAGTTCTTC
TRBV10-3	TRBJ2-1	TRBD2	few	CAISERTSGRALYEQFF	TGTGCCATCAGTGAGAGGACTAGCGGGAGGGCCTTATATGAGCAGTTCTTC
TRBV2	TRBJ1-5	-	-	CASSGQGNQPQHF	TGTGCCAGCAGTGGTCAGGGCAATCAGCCCCAGCATTTT
TRBV28	TRBJ2-5	TRBD2	few	CASSLTSVKTQYF	TGTGCCAGCAGTTTAACTAGCGTGAAGACCCAGTACTTC
TRBV7-9	TRBJ2-3	-	few	CASSLGLRNTDTQYF	TGTGCCAGCAGCTTGGGACTCCGGAACACAGATACGCAGTATTTT
TRBV18	TRBJ1-1	-	-	CASSPRATVNTEAFF	TGTGCCAGCTCACCACGGGCGACAGTCAACACTGAAGCTTTCTTT
TRBV13	TRBJ2-1	TRBD2	few	CASSITSGRSDEQFF	TGTGCCAGCAGCATCACTAGCGGGAGAAGCGATGAGCAGTTCTTC
TRBV6-5	TRBJ1-2	TRBD1	-	CASRRDSLYGYTF	TGTGCCAGCAGGAGGGACAGTCTCTATGGCTACACCTTC
TRBV6-5	TRBJ2-5	TRBD2	few	CASSSSGRRETQYF	TGTGCCAGCAGCTCTAGCGGGAGGAGAGAGACCCAGTACTTC
TRBV5-1	TRBJ2-5	-	few	CASSLAGDRETQYF	TGCGCCAGCAGCTTGGCAGGGGATCGCGAGACCCAGTACTTC
TRBV18	TRBJ2-1	TRBD1	-	CASSPTGGYNEQFF	TGTGCCAGCTCACCTACAGGGGGTTACAATGAGCAGTTCTTC
TRBV28	TRBJ2-7	TRBD1	-	CASSDSDRDYEQYF	TGTGCCAGCAGCGACTCGGACAGGGACTACGAGCAGTACTTC
TRBV7-9	TRBJ2-3	TRBD2	few	CASSSVAGGSTDTQYF	TGTGCCAGCAGCTCTGTAGCGGGAGGTAGCACAGATACGCAGTATTTT
TRBV2	TRBJ1-3	TRBD1	-	CASSEAGPTGGDTIYF	TGTGCCAGCAGTGAAGCGGGCCCGACAGGGGGAGACACCATATATTTT
TRBV4-1	TRBJ2-2	-	-	CASSQRLGSGASGTGELFF	TGCGCCAGCAGCCAACGCCTGGGCAGCGGTGCGAGCGGCACCGGGGAGCTGTTTTTT
TRBV9	TRBJ2-5	TRBD2	-	CASSKESGRNLETQYF	TGTGCCAGCAGCAAAGAAAGCGGGAGGAACCTAGAGACCCAGTACTTC
TRBV7-2	TRBJ2-7	TRBD2	few	CASSPSGTQYEQYF	TGTGCCAGCAGCCCTAGCGGGACTCAGTACGAGCAGTACTTC
TRBV29-1	TRBJ1-3	TRBD1	-	CSVGLGTGSSGNTIYF	TGCAGCGTTGGGCTCGGGACAGGGAGCTCTGGAAACACCATATATTTT
TRBV29-1	TRBJ2-1	TRBD2	few	CSFAASGAPYNEQFF	TGCAGCTTTGCAGCTAGCGGGGCCCCCTACAATGAGCAGTTCTTC
TRBV18	TRBJ1-1	-	few	CASSPQGLVNTEAFF	TGTGCCAGCTCACCGCAGGGGTTGGTGAACACTGAAGCTTTCTTT
TRBV19	TRBJ2-1	TRBD2	-	CASSHEAGSEQFF	TGTGCCAGTAGTCATGAAGCGGGAAGTGAGCAGTTCTTC
TRBV5-1	TRBJ2-7	-	-	CASSLAATSGEQYF	TGCGCCAGCAGCTTGGCGGCTACTTCGGGCGAGCAGTACTTC
TRBV11-2	TRBJ2-1	-	few	CASSSTTRQFF	TGTGCCAGCAGCTCGACGACTCGGCAGTTCTTC
TRBV5-1	TRBJ1-4	-	-	CASSLEGQLNEKLFF	TGCGCCAGCAGCTTGGAAGGACAGCTGAATGAAAAACTGTTTTTT
TRBV30	TRBJ2-2	-	-	CAWRQSSNTGELFF	TGTGCCTGGCGACAGTCTTCGAACACCGGGGAGCTGTTTTTT
TRBV2	TRBJ1-5	-	-	CASSAGPQPQHF	TGTGCCAGCAGTGCAGGGCCCCAGCCCCAGCATTTT
TRBV7-9	TRBJ2-7	TRBD2	-	CASSLGTSGSYEQYF	TGTGCCAGCAGCCTAGGGACTAGCGGGAGCTACGAGCAGTACTTC
TRBV2	TRBJ1-5	-	-	CASSRDGGNQPQHF	TGTGCCAGCAGCAGGGATGGGGGGAATCAGCCCCAGCATTTT
TRBV15	TRBJ1-5	TRBD1	-	CATSGRGFNQPQHF	TGTGCCACCAGCGGCAGGGGGTTCAATCAGCCCCAGCATTTT
TRBV12-5	TRBJ2-1	TRBD2	few	CASGTSPGLAGGGVRNEQFF	TGTGCTAGTGGCACCTCTCCGGGACTAGCGGGAGGGGGGGTGAGGAATGAGCAGTTCTTC
TRBV30	TRBJ2-1	TRBD2	-	CAWARGLAGDNEQFF	TGTGCCTGGGCGAGGGGACTAGCGGGCGACAATGAGCAGTTCTTC
TRBV2	TRBJ2-3	-	few	CASRRTETDTQYF	TGTGCCAGCAGGCGGACAGAGACAGATACGCAGTATTTT
TRBV7-2	TRBJ2-1	TRBD2	-	CASSPPGTSGRNEQFF	TGTGCCAGCAGCCCACCCGGGACTAGCGGGAGGAATGAGCAGTTCTTC
TRBV19	TRBJ2-1	TRBD2	few	CASSMLSGAQHNEQFF	TGTGCCAGTAGTATGCTTAGCGGGGCGCAACACAATGAGCAGTTCTTC
TRBV7-2	TRBJ2-1	-	-	CASSLSSERGQFF	TGTGCCAGCAGCCTCTCCTCGGAGCGAGGGCAGTTCTTC
TRBV19	TRBJ1-1	-	-	CASSPGTVGDTEAFF	TGTGCCAGTAGTCCAGGTACAGTAGGTGACACTGAAGCTTTCTTT
TRBV10-3	TRBJ1-3	-	-	CAIREGGFTGNTIYF	TGTGCCATCAGAGAGGGAGGATTTACTGGAAACACCATATATTTT
TRBV9	TRBJ2-1	-	-	CASSVGDKYNEQFF	TGTGCCAGCAGCGTAGGAGACAAATACAATGAGCAGTTCTTC
TRBV13	TRBJ2-7	-	few	CASSPGTTYEQYF	TGTGCCAGCAGTCCCGGGACAACCTACGAGCAGTACTTC
TRBV5-1	TRBJ2-3	TRBD2	-	CASSGMAGGITDTQYF	TGCGCCAGCAGTGGGATGGCGGGAGGCATCACAGATACGCAGTATTTT
TRBV10-3	TRBJ2-2	-	-	CAIMAGAEYAGELFF	TGTGCCATCATGGCAGGGGCAGAGTACGCCGGGGAGCTGTTTTTT
TRBV4-3	TRBJ2-5	-	few	CASSQDHRGGMGETQYF	TGCGCCAGCAGCCAAGATCACAGGGGGGGAATGGGAGAGACCCAGTACTTC
TRBV27	TRBJ1-2	TRBD1	-	CASSRTGGGYGYTF	TGTGCCAGCAGCCGTACAGGGGGGGGCTATGGCTACACCTTC